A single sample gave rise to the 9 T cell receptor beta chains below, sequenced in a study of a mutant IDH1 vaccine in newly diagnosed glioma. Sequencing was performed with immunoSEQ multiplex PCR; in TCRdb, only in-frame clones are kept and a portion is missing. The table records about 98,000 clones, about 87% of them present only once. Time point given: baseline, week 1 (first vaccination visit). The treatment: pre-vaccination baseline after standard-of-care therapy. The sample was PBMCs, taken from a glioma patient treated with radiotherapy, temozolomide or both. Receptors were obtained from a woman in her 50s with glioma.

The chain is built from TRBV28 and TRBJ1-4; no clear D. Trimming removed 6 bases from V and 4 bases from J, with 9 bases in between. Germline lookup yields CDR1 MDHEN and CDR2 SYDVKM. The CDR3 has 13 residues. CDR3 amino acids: CASRAAVNEKLFF. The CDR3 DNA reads TGTGCCAGCAGGGCGGCAGTTAATGAAAAACTGTTTTTT.

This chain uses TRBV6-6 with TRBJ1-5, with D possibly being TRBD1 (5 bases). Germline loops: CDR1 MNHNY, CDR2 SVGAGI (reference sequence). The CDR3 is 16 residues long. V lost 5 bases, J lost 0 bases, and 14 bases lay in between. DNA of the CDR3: TGTGCCAGCAGTCCCTGGACAACTTATAGCAATCAGCCCCAGCATTTT. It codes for CASSPWTTYSNQPQHF.

Written as DNA, the CDR3 is TGTGCCAGCAGTTTAAGCCAGGGGAACTATGGCTACACCTTC. Translating gives CASSLSQGNYGYTF. The V gene is TRBV28, the J gene TRBJ1-2; D is possibly TRBD1 (6 bases). CDR1 MDHEN and CDR2 SYDVKM come from the germline V gene. Trimming removed 2 bases from V and 2 bases from J, with 9 bases in between. The CDR3 sequence is 14 residues long.

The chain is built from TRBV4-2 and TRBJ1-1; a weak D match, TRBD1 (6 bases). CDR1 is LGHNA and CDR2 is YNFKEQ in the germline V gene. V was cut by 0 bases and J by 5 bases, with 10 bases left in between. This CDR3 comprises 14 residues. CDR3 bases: TGTGCCAGCAGCCAAGACGGCAGGGGTACTGAAGCTTTCTTT. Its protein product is CASSQDGRGTEAFF.

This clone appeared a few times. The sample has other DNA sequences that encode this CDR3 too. CDR3 DNA sequence: TGCGCCAGCAGCTTGTGGGGGACAGGCGCGGACACTGAAGCTTTCTTT. Its translation: CASSLWGTGADTEAFF. V is TRBV5-1 and J is TRBJ1-1; 8 nucleotides align to TRBD1. Trimming cost V 1 base and J 3 bases; bases outside gene matches: 8. Germline V gene lookup returns CDR1 SGHRS and CDR2 YFSETQ. CDR3 size: 16 residues.

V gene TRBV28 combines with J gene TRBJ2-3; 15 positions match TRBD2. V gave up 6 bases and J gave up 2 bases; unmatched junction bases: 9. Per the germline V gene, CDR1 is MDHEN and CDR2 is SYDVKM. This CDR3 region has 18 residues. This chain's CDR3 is CASSQGLAGGTDTDTQYF. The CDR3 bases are TGTGCCAGCAGCCAGGGACTAGCGGGAGGTACGGACACAGATACGCAGTATTTT.

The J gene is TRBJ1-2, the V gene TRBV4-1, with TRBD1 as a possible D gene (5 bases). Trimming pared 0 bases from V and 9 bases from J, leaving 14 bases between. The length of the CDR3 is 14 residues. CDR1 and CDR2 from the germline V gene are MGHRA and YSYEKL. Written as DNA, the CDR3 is TGCGCCAGCAGCCAAGAGCGCGGGGGGAGACGCTACACCTTC. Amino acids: CASSQERGGRRYTF.

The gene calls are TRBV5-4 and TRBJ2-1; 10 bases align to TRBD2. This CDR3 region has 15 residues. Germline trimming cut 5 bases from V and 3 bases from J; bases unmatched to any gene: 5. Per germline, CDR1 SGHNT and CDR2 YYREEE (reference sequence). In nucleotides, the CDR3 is TGTGCCAGCAGTCTAGCGGGAGAGGGCTACAATGAGCAGTTCTTC. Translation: CASSLAGEGYNEQFF.

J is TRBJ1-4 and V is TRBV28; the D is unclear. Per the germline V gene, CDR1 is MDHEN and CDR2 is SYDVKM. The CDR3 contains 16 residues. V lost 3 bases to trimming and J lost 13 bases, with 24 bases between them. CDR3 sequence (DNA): TGTGCCAGCAGTTTCCCCAATGGCCGAGAACCCGGAAGACTGTTTTTT. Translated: CASSFPNGREPGRLFF.